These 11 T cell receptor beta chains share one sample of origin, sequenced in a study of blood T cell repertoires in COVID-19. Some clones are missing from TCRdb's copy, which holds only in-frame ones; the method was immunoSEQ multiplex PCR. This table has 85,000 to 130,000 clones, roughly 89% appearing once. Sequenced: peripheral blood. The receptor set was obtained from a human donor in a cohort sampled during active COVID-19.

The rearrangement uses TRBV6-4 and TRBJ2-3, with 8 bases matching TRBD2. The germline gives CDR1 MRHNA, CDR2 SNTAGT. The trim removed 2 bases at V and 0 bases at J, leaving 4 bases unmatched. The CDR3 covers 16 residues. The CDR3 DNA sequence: TGTGCCAGCAGTGACCAGGCGGGGGGTAGCACAGATACGCAGTATTTT. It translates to CASSDQAGGSTDTQYF.

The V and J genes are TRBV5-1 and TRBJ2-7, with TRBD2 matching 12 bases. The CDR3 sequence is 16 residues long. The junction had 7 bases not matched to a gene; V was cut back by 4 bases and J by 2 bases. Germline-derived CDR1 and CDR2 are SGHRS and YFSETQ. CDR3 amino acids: CASSTQTSGSTYEQYF. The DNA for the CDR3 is TGCGCCAGCAGCACACAGACTAGCGGGAGTACCTACGAGCAGTACTTC.

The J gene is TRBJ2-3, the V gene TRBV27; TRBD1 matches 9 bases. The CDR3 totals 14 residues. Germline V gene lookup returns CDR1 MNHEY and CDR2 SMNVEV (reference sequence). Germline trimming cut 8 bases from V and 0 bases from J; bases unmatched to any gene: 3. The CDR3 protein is CASGDRASTDTQYF. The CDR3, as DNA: TGTGCCAGCGGGGACAGGGCTAGCACAGATACGCAGTATTTT.

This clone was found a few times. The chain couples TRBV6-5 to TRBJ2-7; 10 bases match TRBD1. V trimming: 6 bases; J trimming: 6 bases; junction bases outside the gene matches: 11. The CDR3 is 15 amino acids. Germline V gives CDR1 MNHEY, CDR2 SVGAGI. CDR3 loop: CASRNPGTGEGEQYF. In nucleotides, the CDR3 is TGTGCCAGCAGGAACCCCGGGACAGGGGAGGGCGAGCAGTACTTC.

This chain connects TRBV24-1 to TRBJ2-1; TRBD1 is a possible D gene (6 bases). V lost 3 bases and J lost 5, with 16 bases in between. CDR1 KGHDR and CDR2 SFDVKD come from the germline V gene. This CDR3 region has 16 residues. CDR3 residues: CATSDRQGHFHNEQFF. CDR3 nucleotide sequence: TGTGCCACCAGTGATCGGCAGGGGCACTTCCACAATGAGCAGTTCTTC.

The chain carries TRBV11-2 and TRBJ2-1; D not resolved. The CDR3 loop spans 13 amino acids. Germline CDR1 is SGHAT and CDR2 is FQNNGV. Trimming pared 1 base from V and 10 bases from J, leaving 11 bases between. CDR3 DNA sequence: TGTGCCAGCAGCTTAGGCTCCCCTAACGAGCAGTTCTTC. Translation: CASSLGSPNEQFF.

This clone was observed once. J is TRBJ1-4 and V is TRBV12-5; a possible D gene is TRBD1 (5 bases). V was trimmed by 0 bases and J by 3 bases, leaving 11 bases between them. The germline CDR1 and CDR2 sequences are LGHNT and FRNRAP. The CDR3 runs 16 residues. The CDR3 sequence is CASGLVVGASNEKLFF. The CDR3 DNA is TGTGCTAGTGGTTTGGTAGTTGGGGCATCTAATGAAAAACTGTTTTTT.

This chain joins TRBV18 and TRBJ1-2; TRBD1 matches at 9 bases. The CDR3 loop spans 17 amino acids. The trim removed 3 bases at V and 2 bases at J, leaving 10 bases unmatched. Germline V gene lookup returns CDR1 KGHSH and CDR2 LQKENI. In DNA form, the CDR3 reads TGTGCCAGCTCACCGGCGCGATCCGGGACAGGGAACTATGGCTACACCTTC. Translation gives CASSPARSGTGNYGYTF.

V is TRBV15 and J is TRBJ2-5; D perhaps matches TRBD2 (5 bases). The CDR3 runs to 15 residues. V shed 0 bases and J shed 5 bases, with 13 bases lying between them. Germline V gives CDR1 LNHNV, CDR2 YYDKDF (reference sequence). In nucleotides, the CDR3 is TGTGCCACCAGCAGAGATCCCTCTGGAGGCGAGACCCAGTACTTC. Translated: CATSRDPSGGETQYF.

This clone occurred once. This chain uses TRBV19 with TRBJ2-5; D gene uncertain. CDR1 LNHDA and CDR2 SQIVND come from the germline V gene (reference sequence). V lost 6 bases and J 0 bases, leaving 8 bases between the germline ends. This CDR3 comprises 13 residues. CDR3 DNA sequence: TGTGCCAGTAGCTCAGACAACCAAGAGACCCAGTACTTC. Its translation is CASSSDNQETQYF.

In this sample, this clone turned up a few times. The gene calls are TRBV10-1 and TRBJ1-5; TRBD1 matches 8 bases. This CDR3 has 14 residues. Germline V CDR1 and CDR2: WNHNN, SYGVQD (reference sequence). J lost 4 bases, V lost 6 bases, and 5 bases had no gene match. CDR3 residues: CASRVGQGNQPQHF. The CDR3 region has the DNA TGCGCCAGCAGAGTTGGACAGGGAAATCAGCCCCAGCATTTT.